The source of this TCR beta chain is a study of T cell repertoires in cytomegalovirus infection. In germline, CDR1 is SGHVS, CDR2 FNYEAQ. Between the trimmed V and J ends, which lost 2 bases and 5 bases, there was a span of 22 bases. The CDR3 spans 18 residues. In its sample, this clonotype was seen many times. One entry per CDR3 protein results from TCRdb running MiXCR on the reads. The table includes about 400,000 distinct CDR3 sequences, over 15% detected once. The chain recombines TRBV7-6 with TRBJ2-1; the D call may be TRBD1 or TRBD2 (7 bases each). The sequencing input was PBMCs. This clonotype originated in a human donor in good health (CMV status not recorded). Some clones in this sample may be carry-over from other donors' samples. CDR3 in amino acids: CASSLFGWARGTDNEQFF. The CDR3, as DNA: TGTGCCAGCAGCTTATTTGGTTGGGCGCGGGGGACAGACAATGAGCAGTTCTTC. The whole variable domain, remainder taken from reference TRBV7-6 and TRBJ2-1, is GAGVSQSPRYKVTKRGQDVALRCDPISGHVSLYWYRQALGQGPEFLTYFNYEAQQDKSGLPNDRFSAERPEGSISTLTIQRTEQRDSAMYRCASSLFGWARGTDNEQFFGPGTRLTVL.